This T cell receptor beta chain appears in the sequencing data of a study of blood T cell repertoires in COVID-19. Study at large: Acute-phase and convalescent COVID-19 samples originated in the United States, Italy and Spain. The analysed material was cDNA or gDNA that came from T cells, B-cell-depleted T cells, or PBMCs.

Authors' analysis steps: Nucleated cell counts were estimated from reference gene primer amplification. Measured with immunoSEQ multiplex PCR; TCRdb has only the in-frame clones, and not every one. V, J and clone size are taken as reported in that table, and D and trimming were inferred from the DNA itself. The sample carries some 170,000 clones, about 80% recorded once. Germline values: CDR1 SEHNR, CDR2 FQNEAQ (reference sequence). V dropped 5 bases and J dropped 2 bases, with 14 bases sitting between them. The CDR3 is 15 residues long. This receptor was taken from a woman older than 75 with acute or convalescent COVID-19. Sequencing input: peripheral blood. The V call is TRBV7-9, the J call TRBJ2-3; a possible D gene is TRBD1 (6 bases). CDR3 DNA sequence: TGTGCCAGCAGCCCGATGGGACATAACACAGATACGCAGTATTTT. Its protein product is CASSPMGHNTDTQYF.